These 20 T cell receptor beta chains share one sample of origin, sequenced in a study of T cell clonotyping in hematopoietic cell transplantation. Profiling relied on immunoSEQ multiplex PCR, and the TCRdb table lists in-frame clones only, not all of them. The sample has around 16,000 clones; 75% to 90% are singletons. Sequencing was carried out using peripheral blood mononuclear cells. The receptor set was obtained from a middle-aged man in good health. Some clones in this sample may be carry-over from other donors' samples.

The chain uses TRBV9 and TRBJ2-1, with D possibly being TRBD2 (7 bases). Trimming pared 4 bases from V and 7 bases from J, leaving 15 bases between. This CDR3 comprises 14 residues. Germline V lookup: CDR1 SGDLS, CDR2 YYNGEE. The CDR3 loop is CASSPLRGANEQFF. For the CDR3, the DNA is TGTGCCAGCAGCCCCCTCCGGGGGGCGAATGAGCAGTTCTTC.

The J gene is TRBJ2-6, the V gene TRBV25-1, with D uncertain. Germline values: CDR1 MGHDK, CDR2 SYGVNS. V lost 2 bases, J lost 2 bases, and 1 base lay in between. This CDR3 region has 13 residues. DNA for the CDR3: TGTGCCAGCAGTGAAGCTGGGGCCAACGTCCTGACTTTC. Protein product: CASSEAGANVLTF.

V and J are TRBV2 and TRBJ2-7; no clear D gene. This CDR3 is built from 14 residues. Trimming took 2 bases from V and 4 from J, leaving 12 bases between them. Germline V gives CDR1 SNHLY, CDR2 FYNNEI. Here the CDR3 reads CASSELSGRYEQYF. CDR3 DNA: TGTGCCAGCAGTGAACTTTCAGGCAGGTACGAGCAGTACTTC.

This chain joins TRBV9 and TRBJ2-3; 10 nucleotides agree with TRBD2. Germline CDR1 SGDLS, CDR2 YYNGEE. The CDR3 is made up of 14 amino acids. Unmatched junction bases numbered 7, after V lost 6 bases and J lost 6 bases. As DNA, the CDR3 is TGTGCCAGCAAGAGCGGGGGGGCCCCGGATACGCAGTATTTT. Encoded protein: CASKSGGAPDTQYF.

The rearrangement uses TRBV28 and TRBJ2-7; 14 positions match TRBD2. This CDR3 is built from 15 residues. Per the germline V gene, CDR1 is MDHEN and CDR2 is SYDVKM. V lost 6 bases and J lost 5; bases outside the gene matches: 6. This CDR3 is CASSLGLAGVNEQYF. CDR3 DNA: TGTGCCAGCAGCCTGGGACTAGCGGGGGTTAACGAGCAGTACTTC. The full variable domain, in which reference TRBV28 and TRBJ2-7 provide the parts outside the CDR3, is DVKVTQSSRYLVKRTGEKVFLECVQDMDHENMFWYRQDPGLGLRLIYFSYDVKMKEKGDIPEGYSVSREKKERFSLILESASTNQTSMYLCASSLGLAGVNEQYFGPGTRLTVT.

The chain combines TRBV6-6 with TRBJ2-7; TRBD2 aligns across 11 bases. With 8 bases clipped from V and 5 bases from J, the junction kept 5 bases outside the gene matches. The germline gives CDR1 MNHNY, CDR2 SVGAGI (reference sequence). The CDR3 consists of 13 residues. In nucleotides, the CDR3 is TGTGCCAGCCGACTAGCGGGGATACACGAGCAGTACTTC. It encodes CASRLAGIHEQYF.

The rearrangement joins TRBV29-1 to TRBJ1-2, with 11 bases that match TRBD1. Per the germline V gene, CDR1 is SQVTM and CDR2 is ANQGSEA. J lost 7 bases, V lost 7 bases, and 5 bases had no gene match. CDR3 length: 12 amino acids. The CDR3: CSGGTGGFGYTF. In DNA form, the CDR3 reads TGCAGCGGGGGGACAGGGGGGTTTGGCTACACCTTC.

This clone appeared a single time. This chain links TRBV2 with TRBJ1-2; possible D gene TRBD1, 5 bases. This CDR3 comprises 12 residues. V dropped 7 bases and J dropped 6 bases, with 12 bases sitting between them. Germline loops: CDR1 SNHLY, CDR2 FYNNEI. The CDR3 nucleotides are TGTGCCAGCACCAAAATCAGGGATGGCTACACCTTC. It is translated as CASTKIRDGYTF.

This rearrangement joins TRBV28 to TRBJ1-5, with 9 nucleotides matching TRBD1. The length of the CDR3 is 13 residues. Trimming at V came to 3 bases and at J to 9 bases, leaving 3 bases not matched to a gene. CDR1 and CDR2 (germline): MDHEN, SYDVKM. The CDR3 loop is CASSLTGGMPQHF. The CDR3 DNA sequence: TGTGCCAGCAGTTTGACAGGGGGTATGCCCCAGCATTTT.

The sample holds a few counts of this clone. The chain has TRBV19 and TRBJ1-4; D unresolved. V was shortened by 3 bases and J by 8 bases, with 13 bases between the two germline ends. The V gene's germline CDR1 is LNHDA and CDR2 SQIVND (reference sequence). CDR3 length: 14 residues. As DNA, the CDR3 is TGTGCCAGTAGTATTGGAGGGCAGGCCGAAAAACTGTTTTTT. Amino acid sequence: CASSIGGQAEKLFF.

The V call is TRBV4-1, the J call TRBJ1-1, with 8 bases matching TRBD1. CDR3 length: 15 amino acids. CDR1 is MGHRA, CDR2 YSYEKL, per germline. V was pared by 3 bases and J by 1 base, with 4 bases of the junction left unmatched. The CDR3 nucleotides are TGCGCCAGCAGCCAGACCGGGACAGGGAACACTGAAGCTTTCTTT. This encodes CASSQTGTGNTEAFF.

The V and J genes are TRBV6-5 and TRBJ2-7; D is perhaps TRBD2 (5 bases). V was shortened by 8 bases and J by 7 bases, with 18 bases between the two germline ends. The CDR3 length is 13 residues. Germline CDR1 is MNHEY and CDR2 is SVGAGI. CDR3 nucleotide sequence: TGTGCCAGCCGTAGTTTGGGTTTAGCGGAGCAGTACTTC. It encodes CASRSLGLAEQYF.

The chain employs TRBV30 and TRBJ2-2; no reliable D call. The germline V gene encodes CDR1 GTSNPN and CDR2 SVGIG (reference sequence). The CDR3 consists of 14 residues. V was trimmed by 2 bases and J by 5 bases, leaving 12 bases between them. CDR3 nucleotide sequence: TGTGCCTGGAGTTCCTTCCTGGGGACCGGGGAGCTGTTTTTT. Protein: CAWSSFLGTGELFF.

This sequence joins TRBV19 and TRBJ2-7; perhaps TRBD2 as D (6 bases). Looked up from germline, CDR1 is LNHDA and CDR2 is SQIVND (reference sequence). The CDR3 consists of 15 residues. Between the trimmed V and J ends, which lost 3 bases and 1 base, there was a span of 13 bases. Here the CDR3 reads CASSIGRGASYEQYF. For the CDR3, the DNA is TGTGCCAGTAGTATCGGCCGCGGGGCATCCTACGAGCAGTACTTC. The full variable domain, rest sourced from reference TRBV19 and TRBJ2-7, is DGGITQSPKYLFRKEGQNVTLSCEQNLNHDAMYWYRQDPGQGLRLIYYSQIVNDFQKGDIAEGYSVSREKKESFPLTVTSAQKNPTAFYLCASSIGRGASYEQYFGPGTRLTVT.

This rearrangement joins TRBV29-1 to TRBJ1-2; the D gene is possibly TRBD1 (6 bases). The CDR3 length is 14 residues. CDR1 SQVTM and CDR2 ANQGSEA come from the germline V gene. Trimming took off 4 bases at V and 4 bases at J, with 16 bases between the two ends. The DNA of the CDR3 is TGCAGCGTTGCGGTTTTTGGGGACATCTATGGCTACACCTTC. This sequence encodes CSVAVFGDIYGYTF.

V is TRBV4-1 and J is TRBJ2-7, with 8 positions matching TRBD2. CDR1 is MGHRA and CDR2 is YSYEKL in the germline V gene. The J segment lost 3 bases and the V segment lost 0 bases, leaving 1 base of the junction unmatched. The CDR3 loop spans 14 amino acids. CDR3 in DNA: TGCGCCAGCAGCCAAGATAGCGGGGACTACGAGCAGTACTTC. It encodes CASSQDSGDYEQYF.

The chain couples TRBV30 to TRBJ1-2; D perhaps matches TRBD1 (6 bases). V dropped 5 bases and J dropped 6 bases, with 10 bases sitting between them. Germline assignment: CDR1 GTSNPN and CDR2 SVGIG (reference sequence). The CDR3 runs 11 residues. The CDR3 sequence: CAWGRGHGYTF. The DNA for the CDR3 is TGTGCCTGGGGTCGGGGGCATGGCTACACCTTC.

The chain links TRBV5-6 to TRBJ1-2; tentatively, D is TRBD1 (5 bases). The CDR3 has 12 residues. CDR1 is SGHDT and CDR2 is YYEEEE in the germline V gene. V shed 10 bases and J shed 4 bases, with 14 bases lying between them. CDR3 region: CASAGRVYGYTF. Written as DNA, the CDR3 is TGTGCCTCAGCGGGCAGGGTCTATGGCTACACCTTC.

The CDR3 loop is CAWRPDNSPLHF. The CDR3 DNA sequence: TGTGCCTGGAGGCCCGATAATTCACCCCTCCACTTT. The chain links TRBV30 to TRBJ1-6; no clear D. Germline V gene lookup returns CDR1 GTSNPN and CDR2 SVGIG (reference sequence). Trimming stripped 3 bases from V and 5 bases from J, with 5 bases between. This CDR3 comprises 12 residues.

This chain joins TRBV21-1 and TRBJ2-7; the table's TRBD1 call for D was not verified on the DNA. TRBV21-1 is noted as a pseudogene. The length of the CDR3 is 15 residues. CDR3 sequence (DNA): TGTGCCAGCAGTTTAGACCCGGGACAGGGCTACGAGCAGTACTTC. Translation: CASSLDPGQGYEQYF.